Listed here are 12 T cell receptor beta chains from one sample, sequenced in a study of T cells expressing NK-cell markers. For each CDR3 protein, TCRdb gives one entry from its re-call of the 5' RACE reads, without DNA. This listing includes 440,000 or so distinct CDR3 sequences. The sequenced sample consisted of blood T cells: a sorted CD56 or NKG2C T cell subset, CD4+ or CD8+ T cells, or bulk PBMC T cells (not recorded which). These receptors came from a woman between 18 and 69 years old in good health.

The V call is TRBV5-4, the J call TRBJ2-3; TCRdb's assignment of TRBD2 cannot be checked, as there is no DNA. Germline values: CDR1 SGHNT, CDR2 YYREEE (reference sequence). There are 15 residues in the CDR3. The CDR3 loop is CASSPPGLVFNTQYF.

V gene TRBV5-6 combines with J gene TRBJ1-6; as DNA is missing, the TRBD1 call by TCRdb cannot be tested. From germline, CDR1 is SGHDT and CDR2 YYEEEE. The length of the CDR3 is 14 residues. The CDR3 protein is CASRIQGASSPLHF.

The genes are TRBV20-1 and TRBJ2-5; the D gene TCRdb calls, TRBD2, cannot be checked with no DNA. Germline V gene sequence: CDR1 DFQATT, CDR2 SNEGSKA (reference sequence). The CDR3 covers 17 residues. The CDR3 loop is CSASGGSERAHQETQYF.

The rearrangement uses TRBV15 and TRBJ2-3; TCRdb names TRBD1, which stays unverified in the absence of DNA. In germline, CDR1 is LNHNV, CDR2 YYDKDF (reference sequence). This CDR3 spans 19 amino acids. The CDR3 sequence is CATSRDQGRREKGTDTQYF. Full variable domain (outside the CDR3, taken from reference TRBV15 and TRBJ2-3): DAMVIQNPRYQVTQFGKPVTLSCSQTLNHNVMYWYQQKSSQAPKLLFHYYDKDFNNEADTPDNFQSRRPNTSFCFLDIRSPGLGDTAMYLCATSRDQGRREKGTDTQYFGPGTRLTVL.

The chain is built from TRBV6-2 or TRBV6-3 and TRBJ2-7; the TCRdb D gene call, TRBD2, has no DNA to confirm it. CDR1 is MNHEY, CDR2 SVGEGT, per germline. The CDR3 runs 13 residues. The CDR3 region is CASGAGVAYEQYF.

V is TRBV7-7 and J is TRBJ1-5. The CDR3 extends over 13 amino acids. Germline lookup yields CDR1 SSHAT and CDR2 FNYEAQ (reference sequence). CDR3 sequence: CASSPSRNQPQHF.

The V call is TRBV4-3, the J call TRBJ2-3; with no DNA, the TCRdb D assignment of TRBD1 cannot be verified. Germline assignment: CDR1 LGHNA and CDR2 YSLEER. CDR3 length equals 17 residues. The CDR3 loop reads CASSQDWANEVEDTQYF.

The rearrangement uses TRBV4-3 and TRBJ1-3. CDR3 length: 16 residues. Germline V CDR1 and CDR2: LGHNA, YSLEER. Here the CDR3 reads CASSQDKGFSGNTIYF.

The chain is built from TRBV27 and TRBJ2-5; no DNA is available, so the TRBD1 call from TCRdb remains unchecked. The CDR3 extends over 15 amino acids. Looked up from germline, CDR1 is MNHEY and CDR2 is SMNVEV (reference sequence). The CDR3 sequence: CASRVDRGLQETQYF.

V is TRBV23-1 and J is TRBJ2-7; TCRdb selects TRBD1, and the lack of DNA leaves this call unchecked. Being an ORF, TRBV23-1 has a function that is uncertain. The CDR3 loop spans 17 amino acids. The CDR3 loop is CASSQQPGTGSSYEQYF.

V and J are TRBV18 and TRBJ2-5; TCRdb names TRBD1, which stays unverified in the absence of DNA. CDR1 is KGHSH, CDR2 LQKENI, per germline. The CDR3 sequence is 16 residues long. The CDR3 spells CASSFYRDHLTETQYF.

This rearrangement joins TRBV13 to TRBJ2-7; the D gene TCRdb calls, TRBD2, cannot be checked with no DNA. The CDR3 has 16 residues. From germline, CDR1 is PRHDT and CDR2 FYEKMQ (reference sequence). The CDR3 sequence: CASMLKGGLAVDEQYF.